One and the same sample provided the 19 T cell receptor beta chains below, sequenced in a study of T cells in Graves' hyperthyroidism and ophthalmopathy. Using RNA transcripts as the source, TCR beta CDR3 regions were amplified. Primed by the HTBI set, a first-round RT-PCR was run on the TCR CDR3. TCRdb itself ran the multiplex PCR reads through MiXCR, one entry per CDR3 protein. This table has almost 600,000 distinct CDR3 sequences, roughly 14% appearing once. The material sequenced was blood. The receptors derive from a woman aged 25 to 45 with Graves' hyperthyroidism that later progressed to Graves' ophthalmopathy.

This clonotype has ten or more counts. The V and J genes are TRBV2 and TRBJ2-2, with D unresolved. This CDR3 has 16 residues. V was clipped by 1 base and J by 0 bases, with 9 bases between them. Germline CDR1 and CDR2: SNHLY and FYNNEI. For the CDR3, the DNA is TGTGCCAGCAGTGAAGTTAGACTCTCGAACACCGGGGAGCTGTTTTTT. This codes for CASSEVRLSNTGELFF.

This clonotype was counted many times. The genes are TRBV3-1 and TRBJ1-3, with D unclear. V dropped 3 bases and J dropped 4 bases, with 10 bases sitting between them. The CDR3 covers 14 residues. Germline CDR1 is LGHDT and CDR2 is YNNKEL (reference sequence). The CDR3 loop reads CASSHPGGGNTIYF. As DNA, the CDR3 is TGTGCCAGCAGCCATCCGGGAGGAGGAAACACCATATATTTT.

To note about this clonotype: Relative to the germline gene, one junction end is altered; a read error may explain this. The CDR3 loop reads CASTLRSYYSNQPQHF. Here the CDR3 DNA reads TGTGCCAGCACCTTGAGATCTTATTATAGCAATCAGCCCCAGCATTTT. The J gene is TRBJ1-5, the V gene TRBV5-8; D uncertain. Germline CDR1 reads SGHTS; CDR2 reads YDEGEE. This CDR3 region has 16 residues.

DNA for the CDR3: TGCAGTGCTAGTGGACAGGGACTAACTTACGAGCAGTACTTC. The encoded protein is CSASGQGLTYEQYF. The chain is built from TRBV20-1 and TRBJ2-7, with D perhaps TRBD1 (8 bases). CDR1 is DFQATT, CDR2 SNEGSKA, per germline (reference sequence). This CDR3 region has 14 residues. The V gene lost 3 bases and the J gene lost 4 bases, with 16 bases spanning the gap.

V usage is TRBV28 and J usage is TRBJ2-4; TRBD2 might be the D (6 bases). Germline loops: CDR1 MDHEN, CDR2 SYDVKM. V lost 7 bases and J lost 6, with 16 bases in between. The CDR3 totals 14 residues. The CDR3 DNA follows: TGTGCCAGCACCATATGGGGGGACGGAAACATTCAGTACTTC. Amino acids: CASTIWGDGNIQYF.

The V and J genes are TRBV29-1 and TRBJ2-3; D may match TRBD1 or TRBD2 (5 bases each). This CDR3 contains 13 residues. The V and J ends lost 8 bases and 1 base respectively, with 13 bases between them. Germline-derived CDR1 and CDR2 are SQVTM and ANQGSEA. The CDR3 sequence: CSTQRGGTDTQYF. DNA of the CDR3: TGCAGCACCCAGAGGGGAGGCACAGATACGCAGTATTTT.

This clonotype was seen at least ten times. The chain employs TRBV27 and TRBJ1-5; possibly TRBD1 for D (5 bases). CDR1 and CDR2 (germline): MNHEY, SMNVEV (reference sequence). This CDR3 is built from 16 residues. Trimming shortened V by 8 bases and J by 0 bases, and 17 bases separated the two germline ends. The CDR3 here is CASARGRTYSNQPQHF. The CDR3 DNA reads as TGTGCCAGCGCGAGGGGCCGTACTTATAGCAATCAGCCCCAGCATTTT.

This clonotype was recorded at least ten times. The CDR3: CSAKLVGRTGDSGELFF. The CDR3 DNA follows: TGCAGTGCTAAATTGGTAGGACGGACAGGGGATTCCGGGGAGCTGTTTTTT. The gene calls are TRBV20-1 and TRBJ2-2; TRBD1 aligns across 9 bases. The trim removed 4 bases at V and 6 bases at J, leaving 15 bases unmatched. Germline-derived CDR1 and CDR2 are DFQATT and SNEGSKA (reference sequence). The CDR3 is made up of 17 amino acids.

This clonotype has a count of ten or more. This chain connects TRBV20-1 to TRBJ2-1; 9 bases match TRBD1. V trimming: 3 bases; J trimming: 5 bases; junction bases outside the gene matches: 5. CDR1 is DFQATT, CDR2 SNEGSKA, per germline (reference sequence). The CDR3 runs to 14 residues. The CDR3 loop is CSARGDRVNNEQFF. The DNA of the CDR3 is TGCAGTGCTAGGGGGGACAGGGTCAACAATGAGCAGTTCTTC.

This clonotype has at least ten counts. The rearrangement joins TRBV7-3 to TRBJ2-7; 8 bases match TRBD2. The germline V gene encodes CDR1 SGHTA and CDR2 FQGTGA. V lost 5 bases and J lost 12; bases outside the gene matches: 12. This CDR3 is built from 13 residues. The chain's CDR3 is CASSPGGREGMYF. The CDR3 nucleotides are TGTGCCAGCAGCCCGGGGGGACGGGAGGGCATGTACTTC. Filled out from reference TRBV7-3 and TRBJ2-7, the complete variable domain reads GAGVSQTPSNKVTEKGKYVELRCDPISGHTALYWYRQSLGQGPEFLIYFQGTGAADDSGLPNDRFFAVRPEGSVSTLKIQRTERGDSAVYLCASSPGGREGMYFGPGTRLTVT.

This clonotype has at least ten counts. V gene TRBV10-3 combines with J gene TRBJ2-5; 10 bases match TRBD2. This CDR3 has 16 amino acids. V lost 0 bases to trimming and J lost 0 bases; unmatched junction nucleotides: 1. Germline CDR1 is ENHRY and CDR2 is SYGVKD. DNA for the CDR3: TGTGCCATCAGTGAGTCACTAGCGGGAAACCAAGAGACCCAGTACTTC. Its protein is CAISESLAGNQETQYF.

The V and J genes are TRBV10-3 and TRBJ2-3; 9 positions match TRBD2. The CDR3 has 16 residues. The germline gives CDR1 ENHRY, CDR2 SYGVKD. V was pared by 3 bases and J by 4 bases, with 8 bases of the junction left unmatched. The CDR3 DNA follows: TGTGCCATCAGTGATACACAGCGGGAGGCGTCAGATACGCAGTATTTT. Encoded protein: CAISDTQREASDTQYF.

This clonotype was seen repeatedly, ten times or more. The chain joins TRBV7-2 to TRBJ2-5, with 8 positions matching TRBD1. The CDR3 has 16 residues. The V gene end was trimmed by 4 bases and the J gene end by 5 bases; junction bases not matched to a gene: 12. Germline values: CDR1 SGHTA, CDR2 FQGNSA. The CDR3 DNA follows: TGTGCCAGCAGCTCGGGACAGGTCGGGGAGTGGGAGACCCAGTACTTC. Residues: CASSSGQVGEWETQYF.

The chain combines TRBV25-1 with TRBJ2-2; tentative D call: TRBD1 (5 bases). The J call may be in error: the DNA end matches TRBJ1-1 better. Germline CDR1 MGHDK, CDR2 SYGVNS. The CDR3 consists of 13 residues. The CDR3 spells CASSEYAGRGAFF. For the CDR3, the DNA is TGTGCCAGCAGTGAATACGCAGGGAGGGGAGCTTTCTTT.

The gene calls are TRBV19 and TRBJ2-1, with 8 bases that match TRBD2. Trimming at V came to 5 bases and at J to 4 bases, leaving 4 bases not matched to a gene. This CDR3 region has 14 residues. Per germline, CDR1 LNHDA and CDR2 SQIVND (reference sequence). This chain's CDR3 is CASSHGTSYNEQFF. As DNA, the CDR3 is TGTGCCAGTAGTCACGGGACTAGTTACAATGAGCAGTTCTTC. The full variable domain, rest sourced from reference TRBV19 and TRBJ2-1, is DGGITQSPKYLFRKEGQNVTLSCEQNLNHDAMYWYRQDPGQGLRLIYYSQIVNDFQKGDIAEGYSVSREKKESFPLTVTSAQKNPTAFYLCASSHGTSYNEQFFGPGTRLTVL.

Many counts were recorded for this clonotype. This chain uses TRBV18 with TRBJ1-2; no definite D call. Germline-derived CDR1 and CDR2 are KGHSH and LQKENI. The germline V and J ends were trimmed by 2 bases and 4 bases, with 11 bases remaining between them. This CDR3 is 14 amino acids long. This chain's CDR3 is CASSPAVARYGYTF. For the CDR3, the DNA is TGTGCCAGCTCACCAGCGGTAGCTCGCTATGGCTACACCTTC.

This clonotype was seen a few times. This chain uses TRBV20-1 with TRBJ2-4; the match to TRBD1 covers 7 bases. From germline, CDR1 is DFQATT and CDR2 SNEGSKA (reference sequence). The V gene end was trimmed by 3 bases and the J gene end by 6 bases; junction bases not matched to a gene: 5. This CDR3 spans 13 amino acids. DNA of the CDR3: TGCAGTGCTAGTGGAGCAGGGGGAAACATTCAGTACTTC. It codes for CSASGAGGNIQYF.

Only a few counts were recorded for this clonotype. The chain joins TRBV19 to TRBJ1-2; 8 bases map to TRBD1. This CDR3 comprises 19 residues. Trimming took 1 base from V and 3 from J; bases not matched to a gene: 16. CDR1 and CDR2 from the germline V gene are LNHDA and SQIVND (reference sequence). DNA for the CDR3: TGTGCCAGTAGTATAGGGAGGGCGGACAGGGCTGAAGGAGACTATGGCTACACCTTC. It translates to CASSIGRADRAEGDYGYTF.

This clonotype has only a few counts. The rearrangement links TRBV18 to TRBJ2-2, with D unclear. From germline, CDR1 is KGHSH and CDR2 LQKENI. The CDR3 loop spans 15 amino acids. V lost 2 bases to trimming and J lost 1 base, with 8 bases between them. The CDR3 coding sequence is TGTGCCAGCTCACCAGTCCAGGAGAACACCGGGGAGCTGTTTTTT. Encoded protein: CASSPVQENTGELFF.